These T cell receptor beta chains were read from a single sample in a study of T cell repertoires in cytomegalovirus infection. Using its own MiXCR run on the reads, TCRdb lists one record per CDR3 protein. The sample lists about 740,000 distinct CDR3 sequences, 35% occurring once. Sequenced material: PBMCs. All receptors derive from a human donor in good health (CMV status not recorded). Some clones in this sample may be carry-over from other donors' samples. The CDR3 runs from the conserved cysteine through the conserved F or W. Fields, in order: V gene, D gene, CDR3 length, clone size, J gene, CDR3 DNA, CDR3 protein. The D gene is left open where the match is weak. Clone size, where shown, is once, few, many, or a class for clones that have expanded.

>TRBV20-1|TRBD1|16|NA|TRBJ1-2
TGCAGTGCGGCGGACCCACAGGGGTTCATAAACTATGGCTACACCTTC
CSAADPQGFINYGYTF
>TRBV19|NA|15|NA|TRBJ1-1
TGTGCCAGTAGTATAAGCCCCCCCAAGAACACTGAAGCTTTCTTT
CASSISPPKNTEAFF
>TRBV12-3/TRBV12-4|NA|16|NA|TRBJ1-4
TGTGCCAGCAGTTCTTGGACCCTAACAACTAATGAAAAAATGTTTTTT
CASSSWTLTTNEKMFF
>TRBV6-5|NA|17|NA|TRBJ1-6
TGTGCCAGCAGTCTGCTCGGGGACCGCTCCTATAATTCACCCCTCCACTTT
CASSLLGDRSYNSPLHF
>TRBV27|NA|14|few|TRBJ2-2
TGTGCCAGCAGGCAAGGGAGCTGGTCCGGGGAGCTGTTTTTT
CASRQGSWSGELFF
>TRBV5-8|NA|16|NA|TRBJ1-1
TGTGCCAGCAGCCAGAATCCCGGGAGAAAGAACACTGAAGCTTTCTTT
CASSQNPGRKNTEAFF
>TRBV6-2/TRBV6-3|NA|15|few|TRBJ1-1
TGTGCCAGCAGCTGGTCAACACGGGGGAACACTGAAGCTTTCTTT
CASSWSTRGNTEAFF
>TRBV29-1|TRBD2|18|NA|TRBJ2-3
TGCAGCGTTGGTGTGGCGAGCGGGAGAGCCCTGGGCACAGATACGCAGTATTTT
CSVGVASGRALGTDTQYF
>TRBV5-6|TRBD1|16|few|TRBJ2-5
TGTGCCAGCAGCTCCTACAGGGGGTCGAGCCAAGAGACCCAGTACTTC
CASSSYRGSSQETQYF
>TRBV28|NA|14|few|TRBJ2-7
TGTGCCAGCAACCCTTACAGGTTCCTCTACGAGCAGTACTTC
CASNPYRFLYEQYF
>TRBV27|NA|15|NA|TRBJ2-7
TGTGCCAGCAGTCCGACCCGACAGGAATGGTACGAGCAGTACTTC
CASSPTRQEWYEQYF
>TRBV9|NA|15|few|TRBJ2-3
TGTGCCAGCAGCGTAAAGGCGGGGAACACAGATACGCAGTATTTT
CASSVKAGNTDTQYF
>TRBV5-1|NA|17|NA|TRBJ1-2
TGCGCCAGCAGCTTCAACATCCAACAGGCCGCCGTAGGGGGCTACACCTTC
CASSFNIQQAAVGGYTF
>TRBV20-1|NA|14|NA|TRBJ2-7
TGCAGGGCCACTGAGGACACGGCCTCCTACGAGCAGTACTTC
CRATEDTASYEQYF